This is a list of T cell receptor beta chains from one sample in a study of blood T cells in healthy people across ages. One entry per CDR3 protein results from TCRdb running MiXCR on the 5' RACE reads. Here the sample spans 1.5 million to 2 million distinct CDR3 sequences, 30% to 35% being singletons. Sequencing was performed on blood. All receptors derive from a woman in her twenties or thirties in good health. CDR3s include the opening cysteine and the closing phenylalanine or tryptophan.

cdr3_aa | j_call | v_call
CASSLRGPVRVNEKLFF | TRBJ1-4 | TRBV2
CASSLVWRNTEAFF | TRBJ1-1 | TRBV4-1
CSASLTGGRETQYF | TRBJ2-5 | TRBV20-1
CASSGRVMTNEKLFF | TRBJ1-4 | TRBV7-2
CASSNGQVNTDTQYF | TRBJ2-3 | TRBV12-3/TRBV12-4
CAGDRVWNTEAFF | TRBJ1-1 | TRBV30
CSAPTLSTDTQYF | TRBJ2-3 | TRBV20-1
CSARPTNWGTDTQYF | TRBJ2-3 | TRBV20-1
CAWSREQGLSETQYF | TRBJ2-5 | TRBV30
CASRGVREKLFF | TRBJ1-4 | TRBV7-9
CASIGRGEKLFF | TRBJ1-4 | TRBV2
CASSLLWGTEAFF | TRBJ1-1 | TRBV27
CASSSPGGGPDGYTF | TRBJ1-2 | TRBV28
CASSSWTSPDTQYF | TRBJ2-3 | TRBV27
CASSGDRGPGSYNSPLHF | TRBJ1-6 | TRBV5-1
CASSARDREYQETQYF | TRBJ2-5 | TRBV6-1
CRGVGLGVDEQFF | TRBJ2-1 | TRBV20-1
CASTLGLAGQETQYF | TRBJ2-5 | TRBV7-7
CASSLFTGVQPQHF | TRBJ1-5 | TRBV28
CASSLPGNRAYEQYF | TRBJ2-7 | TRBV7-9